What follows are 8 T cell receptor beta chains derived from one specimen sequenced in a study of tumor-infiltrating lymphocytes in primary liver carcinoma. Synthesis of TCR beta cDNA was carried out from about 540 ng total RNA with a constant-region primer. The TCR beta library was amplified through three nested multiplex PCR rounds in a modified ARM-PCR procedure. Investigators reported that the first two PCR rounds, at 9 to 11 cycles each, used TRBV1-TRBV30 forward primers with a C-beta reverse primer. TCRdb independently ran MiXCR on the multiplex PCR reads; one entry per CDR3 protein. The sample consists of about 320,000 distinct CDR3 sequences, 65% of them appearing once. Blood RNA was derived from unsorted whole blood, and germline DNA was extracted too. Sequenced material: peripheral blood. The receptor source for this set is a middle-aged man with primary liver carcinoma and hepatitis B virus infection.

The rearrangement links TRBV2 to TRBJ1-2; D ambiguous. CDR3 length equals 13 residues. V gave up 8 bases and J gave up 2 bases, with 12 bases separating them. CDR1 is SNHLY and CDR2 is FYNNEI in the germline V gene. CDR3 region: CASGGFPNYGYTF. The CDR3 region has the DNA TGTGCCAGCGGAGGGTTCCCAAACTATGGCTACACCTTC.

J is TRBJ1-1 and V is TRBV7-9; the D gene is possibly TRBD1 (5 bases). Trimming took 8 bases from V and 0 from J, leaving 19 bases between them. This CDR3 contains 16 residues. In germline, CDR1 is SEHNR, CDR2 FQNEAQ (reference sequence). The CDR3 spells CASYPQTGAMNTEAFF. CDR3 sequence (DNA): TGTGCCAGCTATCCCCAAACAGGCGCGATGAACACTGAAGCTTTCTTT. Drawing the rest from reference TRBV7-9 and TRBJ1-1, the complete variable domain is DTGVSQNPRHKITKRGQNVTFRCDPISEHNRLYWYRQTLGQGPEFLTYFQNEAQLEKSRLLSDRFSAERPKGSFSTLEIQRTEQGDSAMYLCASYPQTGAMNTEAFFGQGTRLTVV.

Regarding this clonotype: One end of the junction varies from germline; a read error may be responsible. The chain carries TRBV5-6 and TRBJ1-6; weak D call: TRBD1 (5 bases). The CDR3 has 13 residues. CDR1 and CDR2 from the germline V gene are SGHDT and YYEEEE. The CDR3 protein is CASSRRGNSALHF. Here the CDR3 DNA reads TGTGCCAGCAGCCGAAGGGGTAATTCAGCCCTCCACTTT.

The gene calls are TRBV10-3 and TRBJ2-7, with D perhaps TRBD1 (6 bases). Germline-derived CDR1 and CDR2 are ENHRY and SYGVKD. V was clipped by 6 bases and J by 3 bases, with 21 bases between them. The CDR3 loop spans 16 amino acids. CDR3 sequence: CAISSATVGAHYEQYF. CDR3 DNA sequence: TGTGCCATCAGCAGTGCCACAGTGGGGGCCCACTACGAGCAGTACTTC.

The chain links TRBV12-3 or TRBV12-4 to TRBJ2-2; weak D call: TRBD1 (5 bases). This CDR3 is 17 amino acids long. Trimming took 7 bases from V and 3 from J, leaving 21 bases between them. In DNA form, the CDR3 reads TGTGCCAGCACCCCGACCGTCAGGGTGAGCGACACCGGGGAGCTGTTTTTT. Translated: CASTPTVRVSDTGELFF.

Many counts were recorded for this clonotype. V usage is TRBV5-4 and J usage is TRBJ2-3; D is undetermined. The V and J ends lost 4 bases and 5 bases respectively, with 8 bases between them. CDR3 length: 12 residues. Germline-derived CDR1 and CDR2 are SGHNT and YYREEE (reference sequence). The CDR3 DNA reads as TGTGCCAGCAGCATTACTGGAGATACGCAGTATTTT. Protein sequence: CASSITGDTQYF. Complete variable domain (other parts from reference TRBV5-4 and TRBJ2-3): ETGVTQSPTHLIKTRGQQVTLRCSSQSGHNTVSWYQQALGQGPQFIFQYYREEENGRGNFPPRFSGLQFPNYSSELNVNALELDDSALYLCASSITGDTQYFGPGTRLTVL.

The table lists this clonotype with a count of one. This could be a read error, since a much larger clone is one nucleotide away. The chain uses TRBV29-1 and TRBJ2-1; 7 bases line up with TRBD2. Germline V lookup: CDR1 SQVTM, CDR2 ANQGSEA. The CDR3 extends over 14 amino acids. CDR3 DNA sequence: TGCAGCGATGAACGGACTAGCTCCTACAATGAGCAGTTCTTC. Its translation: CSDERTSSYNEQFF.

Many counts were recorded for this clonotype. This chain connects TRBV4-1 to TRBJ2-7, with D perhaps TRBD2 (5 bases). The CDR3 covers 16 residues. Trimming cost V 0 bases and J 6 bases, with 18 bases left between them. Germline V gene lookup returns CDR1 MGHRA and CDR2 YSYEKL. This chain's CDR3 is CASSQEGLAQKGEQYF. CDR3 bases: TGCGCCAGCAGCCAAGAAGGCCTAGCCCAAAAGGGCGAGCAGTACTTC.